These 10 T cell receptor beta chains originate from one sample sequenced in a study of stem cell transplantation in POMP-related autoinflammatory disease. Study-wide points: Fewer unique TRB V-J gene pairings were identified in patients with PRAID. PRAID patients trended toward lower TRB diversity and higher clonality in all analyzed T-cell subsets.

These TCRs are of unknown antigen specificity. The table came from immunoSEQ multiplex PCR; TCRdb's copy has only in-frame clones and leaves some out. The table shows about 11,000 clones, with approximately 86% occurring only once. The sequences come from CD8+ T cells from PBMCs, collected before stem cell transplantation. Receptors originate from a human donor with POMP-related autoinflammation and immune dysregulation (PRAID).

This chain links TRBV6-5 with TRBJ1-2; no reliable D call. V lost 6 bases to trimming and J lost 0 bases, with 11 bases between them. This CDR3 has 14 amino acids. The germline CDR1 and CDR2 sequences are MNHEY and SVGAGI. The CDR3 region has the DNA TGTGCCAGCAGCCCCCGGACGGCTAACTATGGCTACACCTTC. Translated: CASSPRTANYGYTF.

V and J are TRBV11-2 and TRBJ1-3; D remains ambiguous. Germline values: CDR1 SGHAT, CDR2 FQNNGV. The CDR3 runs to 14 residues. Trimming left V 5 bases short and J 0 bases short, with 8 bases between. The CDR3 coding sequence is TGTGCCAGCAGCCCACGGATCTCTGGAAACACCATATATTTT. Its translation: CASSPRISGNTIYF. Looking up the rest from reference TRBV11-2 and TRBJ1-3 gives the full variable domain: EAGVAQSPRYKIIEKRQSVAFWCNPISGHATLYWYQQILGQGPKLLIQFQNNGVVDDSQLPKDRFSAERLKGVDSTLKIQPAKLEDSAVYLCASSPRISGNTIYFGEGSWLTVV.

CDR3 region: CASSTGQVASYGYTF. The CDR3, as DNA: TGTGCCAGTAGTACAGGACAGGTAGCGAGCTATGGCTACACCTTC. V gene TRBV19 combines with J gene TRBJ1-2, with 7 bases aligning to TRBD1. CDR1 LNHDA and CDR2 SQIVND come from the germline V gene (reference sequence). This CDR3 comprises 15 residues. J was trimmed by 4 bases and V by 4 bases; bases with no gene match: 9.

This clone was picked up one time. The chain couples TRBV28 to TRBJ2-7; TRBD1 is a possible D gene (6 bases). Trimming removed 6 bases from V and 4 bases from J, with 16 bases in between. This CDR3 spans 14 amino acids. Germline CDR1 and CDR2: MDHEN and SYDVKM. Written as DNA, the CDR3 is TGTGCCAGCAGCCTATCCGGGACACATTACGAGCAGTACTTC. Encoded protein: CASSLSGTHYEQYF.

This clone was seen once. The chain uses TRBV7-6 and TRBJ2-1; 10 bases line up with TRBD2. Germline-derived CDR1 and CDR2 are SGHVS and FNYEAQ. V shed 5 bases and J 5 bases; nucleotides not matched to a gene: 6. The CDR3 has 15 amino acids. The CDR3 sequence: CASSQTSGQNNEQFF. CDR3 sequence (DNA): TGTGCCAGCAGCCAGACTAGCGGGCAAAACAATGAGCAGTTCTTC.

J is TRBJ2-7 and V is TRBV4-1; 7 bases match TRBD1. V was pared by 3 bases and J by 5 bases, with 7 bases of the junction left unmatched. The CDR3 runs 14 residues. Germline loops: CDR1 MGHRA, CDR2 YSYEKL. The DNA of the CDR3 is TGCGCCAGCAGCCAGCGGCAGGGGGACAACGAGCAGTACTTC. Translating gives CASSQRQGDNEQYF.

This rearrangement joins TRBV6-5 to TRBJ1-1; D is perhaps TRBD1 (6 bases). V was clipped by 5 bases and J by 1 base, with 11 bases between them. This CDR3 has 14 amino acids. The germline V gene has CDR1 MNHEY and CDR2 SVGAGI. The CDR3 DNA sequence: TGTGCCAGCAGTCGTATGGGACAGAACACTGAAGCTTTCTTT. Translation: CASSRMGQNTEAFF.

V and J are TRBV27 and TRBJ2-3; no definite D call. The V end lost 5 bases, the J end lost 1 base, and 4 bases lay between the germline ends. The CDR3 consists of 12 residues. Germline V gene data show CDR1 as MNHEY and CDR2 as SMNVEV (reference sequence). The CDR3 DNA reads TGTGCCAGCAGTACAGGCACAGATACGCAGTATTTT. Amino acid sequence: CASSTGTDTQYF.

V is TRBV11-2 and J is TRBJ2-7, with D perhaps TRBD2 (7 bases). CDR1 is SGHAT and CDR2 is FQNNGV in the germline V gene. The CDR3 is 16 residues long. Trimming took off 4 bases at V and 1 base at J, with 17 bases between the two ends. CDR3 region: CASSSLRGRGSYEQYF. The DNA of the CDR3 is TGTGCCAGCAGCTCTTTGCGGGGGAGGGGGTCCTACGAGCAGTACTTC.

This chain uses TRBV15 with TRBJ1-4; 7 nucleotides line up with TRBD1. Germline CDR1 LNHNV, CDR2 YYDKDF (reference sequence). This CDR3 region has 17 residues. J lost 4 bases, V lost 6 bases, and 14 bases had no gene match. The CDR3 DNA follows: TGTGCCACCAGGGGAGAGGGACAGAGAAACTATAATGAAAAACTGTTTTTT. Its translation: CATRGEGQRNYNEKLFF.